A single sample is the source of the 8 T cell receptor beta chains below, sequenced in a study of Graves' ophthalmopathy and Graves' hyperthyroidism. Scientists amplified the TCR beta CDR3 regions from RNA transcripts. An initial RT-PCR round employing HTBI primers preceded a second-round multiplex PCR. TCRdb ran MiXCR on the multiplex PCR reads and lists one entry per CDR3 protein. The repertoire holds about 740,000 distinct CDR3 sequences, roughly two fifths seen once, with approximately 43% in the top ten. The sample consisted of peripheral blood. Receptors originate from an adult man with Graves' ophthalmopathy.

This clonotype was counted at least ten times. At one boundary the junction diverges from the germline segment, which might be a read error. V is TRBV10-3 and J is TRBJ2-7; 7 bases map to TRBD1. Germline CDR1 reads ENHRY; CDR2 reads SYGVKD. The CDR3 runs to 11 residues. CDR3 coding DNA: TGTGCCATCAGTGAGTCGGGACAGAGAGACTTC. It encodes CAISESGQRDF.

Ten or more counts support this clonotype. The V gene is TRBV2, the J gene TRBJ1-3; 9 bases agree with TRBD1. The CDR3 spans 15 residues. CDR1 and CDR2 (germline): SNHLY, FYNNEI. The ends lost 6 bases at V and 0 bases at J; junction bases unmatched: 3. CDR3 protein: CASREQGASGNTIYF. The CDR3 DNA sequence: TGTGCCAGCAGGGAACAGGGGGCCTCTGGAAACACCATATATTTT. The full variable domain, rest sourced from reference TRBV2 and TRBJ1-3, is EPEVTQTPSHQVTQMGQEVILRCVPISNHLYFYWYRQILGQKVEFLVSFYNNEISEKSEIFDDQFSVERPDGSNFTLKIRSTKLEDSAMYFCASREQGASGNTIYFGEGSWLTVV.

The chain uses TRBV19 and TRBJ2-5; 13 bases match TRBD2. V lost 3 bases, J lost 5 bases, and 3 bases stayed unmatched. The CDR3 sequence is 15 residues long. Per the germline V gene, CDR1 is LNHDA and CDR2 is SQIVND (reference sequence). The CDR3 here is CASSIGTSGEETQYF. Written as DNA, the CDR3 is TGTGCCAGTAGTATCGGGACTAGCGGGGAGGAGACCCAGTACTTC.

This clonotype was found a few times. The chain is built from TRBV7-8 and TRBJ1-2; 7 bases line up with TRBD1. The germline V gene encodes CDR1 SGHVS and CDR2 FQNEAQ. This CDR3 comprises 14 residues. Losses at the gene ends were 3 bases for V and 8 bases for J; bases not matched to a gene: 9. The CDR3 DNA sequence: TGTGCCAGCAGCTTTCATGGGACAGCTTTGGGCTACACCTTC. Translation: CASSFHGTALGYTF.

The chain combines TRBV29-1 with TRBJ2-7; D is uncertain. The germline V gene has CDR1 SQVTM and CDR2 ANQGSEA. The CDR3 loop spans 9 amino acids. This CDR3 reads CSLGYEQYF. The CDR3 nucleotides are TGCAGTTTGGGGTACGAGCAGTACTTC.

CDR3 nucleotide sequence: TGTGCCTGGACGCCAGTGGGCAGACTGTCCACCTACGAGCAGTACTTC. Protein sequence: CAWTPVGRLSTYEQYF. V gene TRBV19 combines with J gene TRBJ2-7; D remains unclear. CDR1 is LNHDA and CDR2 is SQIVND in the germline V gene (reference sequence). The CDR3 spans 16 residues. Trimming cost V 11 bases and J 2 bases, with 25 bases left between them.

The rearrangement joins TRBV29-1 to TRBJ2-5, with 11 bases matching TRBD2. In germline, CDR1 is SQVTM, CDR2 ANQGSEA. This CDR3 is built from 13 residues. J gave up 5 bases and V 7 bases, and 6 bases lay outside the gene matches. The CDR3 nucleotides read TGCAGCGGCCTAGCGGGGGGCGGGGAGACCCAGTACTTC. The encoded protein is CSGLAGGGETQYF.

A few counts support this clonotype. The CDR3 loop is CASSLAQRGLAAGYTF. The DNA of the CDR3 is TGTGCCAGCAGTTTAGCGCAACGAGGCCTGGCGGCGGGCTACACCTTC. The chain uses TRBV12-3 or TRBV12-4 and TRBJ1-2; the D is unclear. The CDR3 has 16 residues. Trimming removed 0 bases from V and 8 bases from J, with 19 bases in between.